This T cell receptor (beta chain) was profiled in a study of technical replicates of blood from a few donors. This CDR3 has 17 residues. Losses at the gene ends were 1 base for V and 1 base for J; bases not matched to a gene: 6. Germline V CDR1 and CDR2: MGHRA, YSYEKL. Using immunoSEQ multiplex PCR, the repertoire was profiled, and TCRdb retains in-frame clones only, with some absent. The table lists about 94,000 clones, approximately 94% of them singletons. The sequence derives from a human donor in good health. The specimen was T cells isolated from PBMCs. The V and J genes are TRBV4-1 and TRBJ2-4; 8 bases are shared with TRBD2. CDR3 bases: TGCGCCAGCAGCCAAGTATTGGGACTAGAGGCCAAAAACATTCAGTACTTC. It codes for CASSQVLGLEAKNIQYF.